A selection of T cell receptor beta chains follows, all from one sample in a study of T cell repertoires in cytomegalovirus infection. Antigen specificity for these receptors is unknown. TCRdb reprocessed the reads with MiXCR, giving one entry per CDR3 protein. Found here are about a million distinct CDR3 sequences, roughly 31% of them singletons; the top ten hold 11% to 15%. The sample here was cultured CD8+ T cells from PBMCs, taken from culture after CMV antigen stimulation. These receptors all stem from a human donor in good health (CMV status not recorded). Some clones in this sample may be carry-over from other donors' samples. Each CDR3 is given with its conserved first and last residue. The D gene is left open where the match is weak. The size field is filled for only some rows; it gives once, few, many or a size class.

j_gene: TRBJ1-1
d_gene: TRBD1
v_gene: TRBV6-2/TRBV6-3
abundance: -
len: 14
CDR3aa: CASEGTGTNTEAFF
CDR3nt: TGTGCCAGCGAGGGGACAGGGACGAACACTGAAGCTTTCTTT

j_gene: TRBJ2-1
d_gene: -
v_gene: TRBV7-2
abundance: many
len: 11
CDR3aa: CASSGRGEQFF
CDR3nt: TGTGCCAGCAGCGGTCGAGGGGAGCAGTTCTTC

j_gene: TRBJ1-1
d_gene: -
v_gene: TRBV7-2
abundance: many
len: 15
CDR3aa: CASSLYRRTVTEAFF
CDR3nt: TGTGCCAGCAGCTTGTACCGACGGACCGTCACTGAAGCTTTCTTT

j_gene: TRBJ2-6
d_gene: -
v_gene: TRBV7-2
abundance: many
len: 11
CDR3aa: CASSGANVLTF
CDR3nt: TGTGCCAGCAGTGGGGCCAACGTCCTGACTTTC

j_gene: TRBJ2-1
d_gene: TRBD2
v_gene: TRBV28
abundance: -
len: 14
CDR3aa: CASRDSGGSNEQFF
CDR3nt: TGTGCCAGCCGCGATAGCGGGGGATCTAATGAGCAGTTCTTC

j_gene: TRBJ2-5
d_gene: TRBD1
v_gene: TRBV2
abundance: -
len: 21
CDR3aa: CASSEMGSGQDDPRRQETQYF
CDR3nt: TGTGCCAGCAGTGAAATGGGGTCGGGACAGGACGACCCCCGTCGCCAAGAGACCCAGTACTTC

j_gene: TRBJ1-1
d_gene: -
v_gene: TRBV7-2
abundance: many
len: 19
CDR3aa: CASSLEWRVVAAMNTEAFF
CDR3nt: TGTGCCAGCAGCTTAGAGTGGAGGGTTGTGGCAGCCATGAACACTGAAGCTTTCTTT

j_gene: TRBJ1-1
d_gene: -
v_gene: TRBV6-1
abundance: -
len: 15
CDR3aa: CASSEERNLNTEAFF
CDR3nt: TGTGCCAGCAGTGAAGAAAGGAACTTGAACACTGAAGCTTTCTTT

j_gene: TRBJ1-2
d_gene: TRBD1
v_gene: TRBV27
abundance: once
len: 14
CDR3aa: CASHGGGTGGGYTF
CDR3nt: TGTGCCAGCCACGGAGGTGGGACAGGTGGTGGCTACACCTTC

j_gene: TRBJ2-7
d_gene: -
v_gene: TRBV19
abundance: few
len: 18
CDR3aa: CASSTMILDRDTYYEQYF
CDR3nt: TGTGCCAGTAGCACAATGATACTAGACCGGGACACCTACTACGAGCAGTACTTC

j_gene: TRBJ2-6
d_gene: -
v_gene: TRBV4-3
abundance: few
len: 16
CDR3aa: CASSQDKGSGANVLTF
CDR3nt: TGCGCCAGCAGCCAAGACAAGGGGTCTGGGGCCAACGTCCTGACTTTC

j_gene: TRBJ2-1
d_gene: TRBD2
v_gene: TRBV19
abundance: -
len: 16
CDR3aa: CASSILLAGVYNEQFF
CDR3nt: TGTGCCAGTAGTATCCTACTAGCGGGGGTTTACAATGAGCAGTTCTTC

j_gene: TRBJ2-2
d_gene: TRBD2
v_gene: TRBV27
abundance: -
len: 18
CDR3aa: CASSWGLAGNRDTGELFF
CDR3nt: TGTGCCAGCAGTTGGGGACTAGCGGGAAACCGAGACACCGGGGAGCTGTTTTTT

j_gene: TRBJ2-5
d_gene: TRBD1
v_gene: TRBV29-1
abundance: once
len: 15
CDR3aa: CSVEGTGVIGETQYF
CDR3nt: TGCAGCGTTGAGGGAACAGGGGTGATTGGGGAGACCCAGTACTTC